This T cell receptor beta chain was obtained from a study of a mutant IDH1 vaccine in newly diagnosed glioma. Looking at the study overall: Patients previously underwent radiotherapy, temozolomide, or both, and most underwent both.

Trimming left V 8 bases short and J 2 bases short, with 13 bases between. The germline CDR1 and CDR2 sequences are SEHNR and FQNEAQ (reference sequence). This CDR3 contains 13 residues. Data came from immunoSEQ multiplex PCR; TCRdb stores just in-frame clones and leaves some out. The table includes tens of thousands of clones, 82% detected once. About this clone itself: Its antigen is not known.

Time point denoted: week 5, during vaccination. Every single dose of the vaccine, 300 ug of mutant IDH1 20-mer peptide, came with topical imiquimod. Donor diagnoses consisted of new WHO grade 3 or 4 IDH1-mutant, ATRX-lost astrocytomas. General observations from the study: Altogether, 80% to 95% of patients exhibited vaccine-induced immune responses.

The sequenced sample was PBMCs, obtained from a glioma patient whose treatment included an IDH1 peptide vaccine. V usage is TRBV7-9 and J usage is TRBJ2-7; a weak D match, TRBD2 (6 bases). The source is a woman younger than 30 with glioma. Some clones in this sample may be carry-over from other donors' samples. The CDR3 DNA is TGTGCCAGCGGGGGGAACAATCCCTACGAGCAGTACTTC. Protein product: CASGGNNPYEQYF.